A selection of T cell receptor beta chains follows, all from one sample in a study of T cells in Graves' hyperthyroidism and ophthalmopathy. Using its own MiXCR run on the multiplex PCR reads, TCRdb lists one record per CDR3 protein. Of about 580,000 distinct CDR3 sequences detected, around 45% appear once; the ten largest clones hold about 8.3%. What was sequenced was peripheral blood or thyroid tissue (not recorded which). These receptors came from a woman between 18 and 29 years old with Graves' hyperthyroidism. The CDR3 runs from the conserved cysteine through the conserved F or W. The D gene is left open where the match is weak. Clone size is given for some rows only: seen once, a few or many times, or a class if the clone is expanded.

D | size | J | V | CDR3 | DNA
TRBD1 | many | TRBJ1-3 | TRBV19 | CASVQGVLGGNTIYF | TGTGCCAGTGTACAGGGGGTATTGGGTGGAAACACCATATATTTT
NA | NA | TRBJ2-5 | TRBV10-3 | CAISDFGANTEETQYF | TGTGCCATCAGTGATTTTGGGGCCAACACTGAAGAGACCCAGTACTTC
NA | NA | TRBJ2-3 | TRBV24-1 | CATSDRTVGPSTDTQYF | TGTGCCACCAGTGACCGGACAGTTGGGCCAAGCACAGATACGCAGTATTTT
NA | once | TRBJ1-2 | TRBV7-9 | CASSLSGRAANEQYYGYTF | TGTGCCAGCAGCCTGAGCGGGAGGGCCGCTAATGAGCAGTACTATGGCTACACCTTC
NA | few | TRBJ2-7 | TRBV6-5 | CASSYSLGSPYEQYF | TGTGCCAGCAGTTACTCGTTAGGTAGCCCCTACGAGCAGTACTTC
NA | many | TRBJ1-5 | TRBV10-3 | CAISEGVGGILPGPQHF | TGTGCCATCAGTGAGGGCGTCGGGGGGATTTTACCAGGGCCCCAGCATTTT
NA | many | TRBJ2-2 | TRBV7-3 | CASSLIGPGTANTGELFF | TGTGCCAGCAGCTTAATTGGCCCCGGGACCGCTAACACCGGGGAGCTGTTTTTT
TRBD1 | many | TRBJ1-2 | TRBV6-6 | CASSLRQGEDGYTF | TGTGCCAGCAGTCTCCGACAGGGTGAAGATGGCTACACCTTC
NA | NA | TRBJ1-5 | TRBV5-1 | CASTPWGQHF | TGCGCCAGCACCCCTTGGGGACAGCATTTT
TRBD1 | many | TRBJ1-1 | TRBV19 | CASRPQGGGTEAFF | TGTGCCAGTAGGCCTCAGGGGGGGGGCACTGAAGCTTTCTTT
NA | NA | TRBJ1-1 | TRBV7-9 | CASSLETLNTEALF | TGTGCCAGCAGCTTGGAGACCTTGAACACTGAAGCTCTCTTC
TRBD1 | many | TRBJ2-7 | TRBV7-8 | CASSLERTGVTREQYF | TGTGCCAGCAGCTTAGAAAGGACAGGGGTTACCCGCGAGCAGTACTTC
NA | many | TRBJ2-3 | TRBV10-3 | CAISSRQGGTDTQYF | TGTGCCATCAGCTCACGACAGGGAGGGACAGATACGCAGTATTTT
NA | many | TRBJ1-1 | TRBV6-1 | CASSERRKLNTEAFF | TGTGCCAGCAGTGAACGGCGGAAGCTTAACACTGAAGCTTTCTTT
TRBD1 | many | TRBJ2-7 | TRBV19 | CASSMGQGPPYEQYF | TGTGCCAGTAGTATGGGACAGGGCCCTCCCTACGAGCAGTACTTC
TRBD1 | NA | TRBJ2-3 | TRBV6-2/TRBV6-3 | CASSQGQYTDTQYF | TGTGCCAGCAGCCAGGGACAGTACACAGATACGCAGTATTTT
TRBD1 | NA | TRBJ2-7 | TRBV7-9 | CASTSTGSSYEQYF | TGTGCCAGCACCTCGACAGGGAGCTCCTACGAGCAGTACTTC
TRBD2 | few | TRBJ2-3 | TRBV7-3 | CASSRGSGLSTDTQYF | TGTGCCAGCAGCCGCGGGAGCGGGCTTAGCACAGATACGCAGTATTTT
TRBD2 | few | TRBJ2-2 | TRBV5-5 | CASSSLRTSGNTGELFF | TGTGCCAGCAGTTCCCTCCGGACTAGCGGTAACACCGGGGAGCTGTTTTTT
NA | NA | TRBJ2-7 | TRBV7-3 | CASSLFSAGGATLGYEQYF | TGTGCCAGCAGCTTATTCTCGGCCGGGGGCGCGACCCTGGGGTACGAGCAGTACTTC
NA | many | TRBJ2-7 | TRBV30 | CAWDGTYEQYF | TGTGCCTGGGACGGTACCTACGAGCAGTACTTC
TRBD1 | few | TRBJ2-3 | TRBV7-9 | CASSRDREGQYF | TGTGCCAGCAGCCGGGACAGGGAAGGGCAGTATTTT
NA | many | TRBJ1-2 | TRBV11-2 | CASSQRGGLYGYTF | TGTGCCAGCAGCCAACGTGGAGGGCTCTATGGCTACACCTTC
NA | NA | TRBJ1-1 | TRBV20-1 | CSARGFGGYTEAFF | TGCAGTGCTAGAGGTTTCGGGGGCTACACTGAAGCTTTCTTT